This passage covers 28 T cell receptor beta chains from one sample sequenced in a study of tissue T cells after allogeneic stem cell transplantation. Method: immunoSEQ multiplex PCR; TCRdb's copy keeps in-frame clones and lacks some. The repertoire includes about 3,100 clones, around three fifths of them detected once, and roughly 22% sits in the top ten. This research-autopsy study prospectively enrolled adult allogeneic hematopoietic cell transplant recipients with steroid-refractory graft-versus-host disease. Material: jejunal tissue, obtained at autopsy. These receptors originate from a male patient at least 60 years old with steroid-refractory graft-versus-host disease after an allogeneic stem cell transplant. These T cells may partly come from the graft donor.

The chain uses TRBV7-3 and TRBJ2-7, with 7 bases that match TRBD1. The CDR3 covers 13 residues. In germline, CDR1 is SGHTA, CDR2 FQGTGA. V dropped 2 bases and J dropped 8; count of bases not matched to a gene: 6. The CDR3 coding sequence is TGTGCCAGCAGCTTAGGGACAGAGTCTAAGCAGTACTTC. Protein: CASSLGTESKQYF. The full variable domain, with the rest looked up from reference TRBV7-3 and TRBJ2-7, is GAGVSQTPSNKVTEKGKYVELRCDPISGHTALYWYRQSLGQGPEFLIYFQGTGAADDSGLPNDRFFAVRPEGSVSTLKIQRTERGDSAVYLCASSLGTESKQYFGPGTRLTVT.

The genes are TRBV5-1 and TRBJ2-5; TRBD2 is a possible D gene (6 bases). The CDR3 is 15 residues long. V gave up 0 bases and J gave up 0 bases, with 9 bases separating them. Germline CDR1 is SGHRS and CDR2 is YFSETQ. This chain's CDR3 is CASSLGGAYQETQYF. The CDR3 DNA is TGCGCCAGCAGCTTGGGCGGGGCCTACCAAGAGACCCAGTACTTC.

V usage is TRBV19 and J usage is TRBJ2-6; TRBD1 matches 8 bases. The CDR3 contains 20 residues. V trimming: 3 bases; J trimming: 2 bases; junction bases outside the gene matches: 15. CDR1 and CDR2 (germline): LNHDA, SQIVND (reference sequence). The CDR3 sequence is CASSILRQGSRGTGANVLTF. The DNA for the CDR3 is TGTGCCAGTAGTATTCTCCGACAGGGGTCCCGGGGCACTGGGGCCAACGTCCTGACTTTC.

This rearrangement joins TRBV18 to TRBJ2-2, with D tentatively TRBD1 (5 bases). V lost 1 base, J lost 0 bases, and 9 bases lay in between. Per the germline V gene, CDR1 is KGHSH and CDR2 is LQKENI. This CDR3 is built from 16 residues. As DNA, the CDR3 is TGTGCCAGCTCACCACGACAGTCCGCGAACACCGGGGAGCTGTTTTTT. Translated: CASSPRQSANTGELFF.

The CDR3 nucleotides are TGCGCCAGCAGCCAAGATCACCCCTTAGGGGGGGGGTATGACTATGGCTACACCTTC. This sequence encodes CASSQDHPLGGGYDYGYTF. The chain joins TRBV4-3 to TRBJ1-2, with TRBD1 as a possible D gene (6 bases). The CDR3 covers 19 residues. The germline CDR1 and CDR2 sequences are LGHNA and YSLEER. Between the trimmed V and J ends, which lost 0 bases and 3 bases, there was a span of 23 bases.

This chain links TRBV5-4 with TRBJ2-2; D gene ambiguous. Looked up from germline, CDR1 is SGHNT and CDR2 is YYREEE (reference sequence). The CDR3 runs 15 residues. Trimming took off 0 bases at V and 1 base at J, with 7 bases between the two ends. CDR3 nucleotides: TGTGCCAGCAGCTTGGCCCGCGGGAACACCGGGGAGCTGTTTTTT. This gives the protein CASSLARGNTGELFF.

The V and J genes are TRBV4-2 and TRBJ2-2; 10 positions agree with TRBD2. Germline assignment: CDR1 LGHNA and CDR2 YNFKEQ. The CDR3 sequence is 17 residues long. The V gene end was trimmed by 2 bases and the J gene end by 2 bases; junction bases not matched to a gene: 5. For the CDR3, the DNA is TGTGCCAGCAGCCAAAACCTAGCGGGGGCCAACACCGGGGAGCTGTTTTTT. Amino acid sequence: CASSQNLAGANTGELFF.

This clone was detected a few times. V and J are TRBV7-2 and TRBJ2-7; no clear D. Germline CDR1 is SGHTA and CDR2 is FQGNSA. The CDR3 has 15 amino acids. Between the trimmed V and J ends, which lost 1 base and 0 bases, there was a span of 10 bases. The CDR3: CASSLGSTVSYEQYF. Here the CDR3 DNA reads TGTGCCAGCAGCTTAGGGAGCACGGTCTCCTACGAGCAGTACTTC.

V usage is TRBV11-2 and J usage is TRBJ2-1, with D maybe TRBD1 (5 bases). Per the germline V gene, CDR1 is SGHAT and CDR2 is FQNNGV. Trimming removed 7 bases from V and 4 bases from J, with 11 bases in between. The CDR3 length is 13 residues. CDR3 sequence (DNA): TGTGCCAGCAATAGACAGATATACAATGAGCAGTTCTTC. This translates into CASNRQIYNEQFF.

This chain joins TRBV4-2 and TRBJ1-5; the D is unclear. The CDR3 has 15 amino acids. Trimming took 1 base from V and 3 from J, leaving 10 bases between them. Germline V gene data show CDR1 as LGHNA and CDR2 as YNFKEQ. CDR3 residues: CASSQVLMYNQPQHF. The CDR3 region has the DNA TGTGCCAGCAGCCAAGTATTGATGTACAATCAGCCCCAGCATTTT.

The chain carries TRBV11-2 and TRBJ1-3, with D uncertain. This CDR3 has 15 residues. The germline V and J ends were trimmed by 4 bases and 0 bases, with 10 bases remaining between them. Germline V gene sequence: CDR1 SGHAT, CDR2 FQNNGV. In DNA, the CDR3 is TGTGCCAGCAGCTGGGAGGCCTACTCTGGAAACACCATATATTTT. This gives the protein CASSWEAYSGNTIYF.

The V and J genes are TRBV6-5 and TRBJ2-2, with 7 bases that match TRBD2. With 7 bases clipped from V and 2 bases from J, the junction kept 7 bases outside the gene matches. Germline values: CDR1 MNHEY, CDR2 SVGAGI. The CDR3 consists of 15 residues. CDR3 coding DNA: TGTGCCAGCAAAAGAAGCGGGGATAACACCGGGGAGCTGTTTTTT. Translated: CASKRSGDNTGELFF.

This clone has only a few counts. V and J are TRBV11-1 and TRBJ1-4, with no clear D. This CDR3 comprises 14 residues. V lost 3 bases and J lost 1, with 6 bases in between. Germline V CDR1 and CDR2: SGHAT, FQDESV (reference sequence). DNA for the CDR3: TGTGCCAGCAGCTTCGGGAGAACTAATGAAAAACTGTTTTTT. Encoded protein: CASSFGRTNEKLFF.

The chain recombines TRBV25-1 with TRBJ1-5; D call uncertain. CDR1 and CDR2 (germline): MGHDK, SYGVNS. Trimming cost V 5 bases and J 6 bases, with 11 bases left between them. This CDR3 has 13 residues. In DNA, the CDR3 is TGTGCCAGCAGTCAGAGGGAAGGTCAGCCCCAGCATTTT. This translates into CASSQREGQPQHF.

V is TRBV4-3 and J is TRBJ2-2, with D hard to call. V was trimmed by 1 base and J by 7 bases, leaving 4 bases between them. The CDR3 runs to 12 residues. From germline, CDR1 is LGHNA and CDR2 YSLEER. The CDR3 nucleotides read TGCGCCAGCAGCCAAGGGGACGGGGAGCTGTTTTTT. Its protein is CASSQGDGELFF.

This clone is a singleton in its sample. This rearrangement joins TRBV10-3 to TRBJ2-7; TRBD1 aligns across 7 bases. V dropped 9 bases and J dropped 3; count of bases not matched to a gene: 8. The CDR3 spans 13 residues. From germline, CDR1 is ENHRY and CDR2 SYGVKD. CDR3 sequence (DNA): TGTGCCATGACTCGGGACAGTATCTACGAGCAGTACTTC. Protein sequence: CAMTRDSIYEQYF.

This clone was seen just once. The chain uses TRBV27 and TRBJ2-7; 9 nucleotides line up with TRBD2. After removal of 3 bases from V and 1 base from J, the junction contained 7 bases not matched to a gene. CDR3 size: 16 residues. The germline gives CDR1 MNHEY, CDR2 SMNVEV (reference sequence). The CDR3 protein is CASSLAFSGGSYEQYF. The CDR3 DNA reads as TGTGCCAGCAGTTTGGCTTTTAGCGGGGGATCCTACGAGCAGTACTTC.

The chain has TRBV18 and TRBJ2-1; TRBD2 matches at 10 bases. Germline V gene sequence: CDR1 KGHSH, CDR2 LQKENI. This CDR3 region has 16 residues. The V gene end was trimmed by 5 bases and the J gene end by 3 bases; junction bases not matched to a gene: 7. CDR3 amino acids: CASSRYSGGVYNEQFF. The CDR3 bases are TGTGCCAGCTCAAGGTACAGCGGGGGGGTCTACAATGAGCAGTTCTTC. The whole variable domain, remainder taken from reference TRBV18 and TRBJ2-1, is NAGVMQNPRHLVRRRGQEARLRCSPMKGHSHVYWYRQLPEEGLKFMVYLQKENIIDESGMPKERFSAEFPKEGPSILRIQQVVRGDSAAYFCASSRYSGGVYNEQFFGPGTRLTVL.

The count of this clone is one. The chain carries TRBV2 and TRBJ1-1; D perhaps matches TRBD1 (5 bases). Trimming took 4 bases from V and 4 from J, leaving 22 bases between them. The CDR3 is 17 amino acids. Germline lookup yields CDR1 SNHLY and CDR2 FYNNEI. The CDR3 sequence: CASSGRGRADRGTEAFF. CDR3 in DNA: TGTGCCAGCAGTGGAAGGGGCAGAGCGGATCGCGGCACTGAAGCTTTCTTT.

The V and J genes are TRBV25-1 and TRBJ2-1; D gene ambiguous. CDR1 is MGHDK, CDR2 SYGVNS, per germline. The V end was cut by 7 bases, the J end by 6 bases, with 7 bases between. This CDR3 spans 11 amino acids. The CDR3 here is CASNGFNEQFF. The CDR3 DNA reads as TGTGCCAGCAACGGCTTCAATGAGCAGTTCTTC.

The gene calls are TRBV27 and TRBJ1-2, with 9 bases that match TRBD1. CDR3 length: 12 residues. In germline, CDR1 is MNHEY, CDR2 SMNVEV (reference sequence). J lost 7 bases, V lost 10 bases, and 7 bases had no gene match. The CDR3 nucleotides are TGTGCCACCTTGGGACAGGGTCTTGGCTACACCTTC. Protein product: CATLGQGLGYTF.

This clone was seen more than once but under ten times. The chain links TRBV6-5 to TRBJ2-5, with TRBD2 matching over 11 bases. The CDR3 length is 13 residues. In germline, CDR1 is MNHEY, CDR2 SVGAGI. J lost 11 bases, V lost 6 bases, and 8 bases had no gene match. The chain's CDR3 is CASSLGLAGRQYF. In DNA form, the CDR3 reads TGTGCCAGCAGCCTTGGACTAGCGGGCCGTCAGTACTTC.

The chain couples TRBV9 to TRBJ1-1, with D hard to call. CDR1 and CDR2 (germline): SGDLS, YYNGEE. The V end lost 4 bases, the J end lost 1 base, and 14 bases lay between the germline ends. This CDR3 has 15 residues. In DNA form, the CDR3 reads TGTGCCAGCAGCCCCCGAGGTAACAGGAACACTGAAGCTTTCTTT. Protein product: CASSPRGNRNTEAFF.

Details on this clone: The germline gene is not matched at one end of the junction; a read error may be the cause. The V and J genes are TRBV4-3 and TRBJ2-5; D unresolved. The CDR3 runs to 19 residues. Germline V lookup: CDR1 LGHNA, CDR2 YSLEER. For the CDR3, the DNA is TGCGCCAGCAGTCAAGGAACCACTCCGGCGAACCGGGCACAAGAGACCCAGTACTTC. Residues: CASSQGTTPANRAQETQYF.

Notes on this clone: A much larger clone is a single base away; this may be a read error. The chain couples TRBV5-6 to TRBJ2-5; TRBD2 agrees at 8 bases. This CDR3 is built from 15 residues. Trimming cost V 10 bases and J 4 bases; bases outside gene matches: 15. Germline V gene lookup returns CDR1 SGHDT and CDR2 YYEEEE. The DNA for the CDR3 is TGTGCCCGCCGCTTGGGGGCCGGGGGGGGAGAGACCCAGTACTTC. Translating gives CARRLGAGGGETQYF.

This chain uses TRBV7-2 with TRBJ1-1; no clear D gene. This CDR3 spans 16 amino acids. The V and J ends lost 3 bases and 11 bases respectively, with 25 bases between them. CDR1 is SGHTA and CDR2 is FQGNSA in the germline V gene. The CDR3 spells CASSFISVVISASAFF. For the CDR3, the DNA is TGTGCCAGCAGCTTCATTTCCGTGGTTATCAGCGCCAGTGCTTTCTTT.

V is TRBV11-2 and J is TRBJ2-1; D may be TRBD2 (6 bases). CDR3 length: 16 residues. Germline loops: CDR1 SGHAT, CDR2 FQNNGV. V gave up 5 bases and J gave up 2 bases, with 16 bases separating them. CDR3 region: CASSRTGTPTYNEQFF. The CDR3 region has the DNA TGTGCCAGCAGCCGCACCGGGACTCCTACCTACAATGAGCAGTTCTTC.

The V call is TRBV5-1, the J call TRBJ2-2, with D tentatively TRBD1 (6 bases). This CDR3 comprises 17 residues. Germline values: CDR1 SGHRS, CDR2 YFSETQ. With 0 bases removed from V and 4 bases from J, the gap between germline ends came to 16 bases. CDR3 sequence: CASSLVQQGTSTGELFF. The CDR3 bases are TGCGCCAGCAGCTTGGTACAACAGGGAACGAGCACCGGGGAGCTGTTTTTT.